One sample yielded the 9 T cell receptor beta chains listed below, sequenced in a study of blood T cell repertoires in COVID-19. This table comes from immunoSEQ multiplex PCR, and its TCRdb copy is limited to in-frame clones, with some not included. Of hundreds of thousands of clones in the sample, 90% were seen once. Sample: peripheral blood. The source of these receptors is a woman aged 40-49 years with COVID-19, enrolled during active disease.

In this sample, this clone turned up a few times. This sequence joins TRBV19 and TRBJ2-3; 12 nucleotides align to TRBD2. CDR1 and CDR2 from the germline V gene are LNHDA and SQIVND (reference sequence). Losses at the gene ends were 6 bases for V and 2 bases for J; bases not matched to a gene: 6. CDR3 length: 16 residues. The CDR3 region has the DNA TGTGCCAGTAGGGCTAGCGGGAGGGCGGTCACAGATACGCAGTATTTT. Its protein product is CASRASGRAVTDTQYF.

The CDR3 reads CSVEQGGTEAFF. CDR3 bases: TGCAGCGTTGAGCAGGGTGGGACTGAAGCTTTCTTT. This chain links TRBV29-1 with TRBJ1-1; weak D call: TRBD1 (5 bases). CDR3 length: 12 residues. Trimming stripped 3 bases from V and 5 bases from J, with 10 bases between. CDR1 is SQVTM, CDR2 ANQGSEA, per germline.

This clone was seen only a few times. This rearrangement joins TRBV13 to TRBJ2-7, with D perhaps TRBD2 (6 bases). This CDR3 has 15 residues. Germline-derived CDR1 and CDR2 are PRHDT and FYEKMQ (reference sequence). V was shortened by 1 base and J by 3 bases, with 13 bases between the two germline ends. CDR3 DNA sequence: TGTGCCAGCAGCTTAGTTCGGGCGGGACGCTACGAGCAGTACTTC. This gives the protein CASSLVRAGRYEQYF. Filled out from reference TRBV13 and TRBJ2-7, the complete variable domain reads AAGVIQSPRHLIKEKRETATLKCYPIPRHDTVYWYQQGPGQDPQFLISFYEKMQSDKGSIPDRFSAQQFSDYHSELNMSSLELGDSALYFCASSLVRAGRYEQYFGPGTRLTVT.

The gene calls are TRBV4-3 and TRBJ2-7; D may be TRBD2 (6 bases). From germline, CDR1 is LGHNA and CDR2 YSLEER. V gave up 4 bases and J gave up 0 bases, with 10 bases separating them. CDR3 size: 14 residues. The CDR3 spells CASSRWRDSYEQYF. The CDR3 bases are TGCGCCAGCAGCCGCTGGCGGGACTCCTACGAGCAGTACTTC.

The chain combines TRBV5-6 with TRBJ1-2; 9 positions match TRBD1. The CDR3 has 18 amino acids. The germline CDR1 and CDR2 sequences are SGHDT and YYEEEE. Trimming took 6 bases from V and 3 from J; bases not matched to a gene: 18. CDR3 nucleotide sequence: TGTGCCAGCATCCAAAAAACAAGGACAGGGGCATATGACTATGGCTACACCTTC. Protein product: CASIQKTRTGAYDYGYTF. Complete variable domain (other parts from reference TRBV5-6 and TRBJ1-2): DAGVTQSPTHLIKTRGQQVTLRCSPKSGHDTVSWYQQALGQGPQFIFQYYEEEERQRGNFPDRFSGHQFPNYSSELNVNALLLGDSALYLCASIQKTRTGAYDYGYTFGSGTRLTVV.

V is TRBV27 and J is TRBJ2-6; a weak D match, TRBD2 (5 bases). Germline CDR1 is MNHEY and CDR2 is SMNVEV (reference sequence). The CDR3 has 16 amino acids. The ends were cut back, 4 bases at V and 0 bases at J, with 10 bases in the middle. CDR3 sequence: CASSSYGDSGANVLTF. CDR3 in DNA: TGTGCCAGCAGTTCCTACGGGGACTCTGGGGCCAACGTCCTGACTTTC.

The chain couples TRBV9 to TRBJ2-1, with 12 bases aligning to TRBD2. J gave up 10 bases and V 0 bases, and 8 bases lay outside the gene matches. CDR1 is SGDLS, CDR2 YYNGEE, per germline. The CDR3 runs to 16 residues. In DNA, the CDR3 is TGTGCCAGCAGCGTAGACCCACTAGCGGGGGGCCTGGAGCAGTTCTTC. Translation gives CASSVDPLAGGLEQFF.

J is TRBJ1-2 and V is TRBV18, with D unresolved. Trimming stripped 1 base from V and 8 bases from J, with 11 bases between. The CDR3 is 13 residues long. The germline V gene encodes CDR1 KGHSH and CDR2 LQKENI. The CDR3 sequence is CASSPLAGGGYTF. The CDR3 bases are TGTGCCAGCTCACCACTGGCAGGCGGGGGCTACACCTTC.

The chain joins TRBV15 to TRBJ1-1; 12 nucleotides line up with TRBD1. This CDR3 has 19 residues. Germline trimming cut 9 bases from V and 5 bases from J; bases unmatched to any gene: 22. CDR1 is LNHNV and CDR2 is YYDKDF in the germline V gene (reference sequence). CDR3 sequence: CATLGTNRDRGLWGTEAFF. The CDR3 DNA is TGTGCCACATTGGGGACCAACCGGGACAGGGGGCTCTGGGGTACTGAAGCTTTCTTT. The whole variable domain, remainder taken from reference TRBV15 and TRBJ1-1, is DAMVIQNPRYQVTQFGKPVTLSCSQTLNHNVMYWYQQKSSQAPKLLFHYYDKDFNNEADTPDNFQSRRPNTSFCFLDIRSPGLGDTAMYLCATLGTNRDRGLWGTEAFFGQGTRLTVV.